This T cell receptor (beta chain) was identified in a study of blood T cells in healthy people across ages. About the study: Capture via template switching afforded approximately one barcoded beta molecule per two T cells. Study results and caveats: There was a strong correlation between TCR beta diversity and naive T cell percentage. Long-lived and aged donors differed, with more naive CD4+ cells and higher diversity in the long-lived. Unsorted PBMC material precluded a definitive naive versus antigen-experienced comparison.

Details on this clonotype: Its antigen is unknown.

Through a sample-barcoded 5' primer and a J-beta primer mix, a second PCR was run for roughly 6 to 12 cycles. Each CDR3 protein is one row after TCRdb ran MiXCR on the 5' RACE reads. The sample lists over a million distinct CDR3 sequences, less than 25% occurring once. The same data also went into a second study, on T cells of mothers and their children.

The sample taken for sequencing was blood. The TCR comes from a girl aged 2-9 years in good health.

The CDR3: CSAHTGSAEAFF. CDR3 DNA: TGCAGTGCTCATACGGGTTCCGCTGAAGCTTTCTTT. This chain connects TRBV20-1 to TRBJ1-1; D gene uncertain. V gave up 5 bases and J gave up 6 bases, with 13 bases separating them. Germline V gene lookup returns CDR1 DFQATT and CDR2 SNEGSKA (reference sequence). The CDR3 is made up of 12 amino acids.